This is a list of T cell receptor beta chains from one sample in a study of blood T cell repertoires in COVID-19. Sequencing used immunoSEQ multiplex PCR; TCRdb keeps in-frame clones, though not all of them. The table shows about 490,000 clones, with 70% to 90% occurring only once. Sequenced: peripheral blood. The receptors come from a human donor in a cohort sampled during active COVID-19. Each CDR3 is given with its conserved first and last residue. Fields, in order: CDR3 protein, clone size, J gene, V gene. A row's size may be missing; if present it is once, few, many or a size class.

CASSRDRAYEQYF | - | TRBJ2-7 | TRBV12-3/TRBV12-4
CASSLDSYSGANVLTF | - | TRBJ2-6 | TRBV5-4
CASSLAQGRYNEQFF | - | TRBJ2-1 | TRBV7-2
CASSLSTGSNTGELFF | - | TRBJ2-2 | TRBV5-1
CASSPTASGSGEQYF | - | TRBJ2-7 | TRBV19
CASSLINWGQLNEKLFF | - | TRBJ1-4 | TRBV7-2
CASSLSVSWTRPKDVLTF | - | TRBJ2-6 | TRBV28
CASSLIRGGRYEQYF | - | TRBJ2-7 | TRBV27
CASSFGFSSYEQYF | few | TRBJ2-7 | TRBV7-2
CASSESRSTAPEAFF | - | TRBJ1-1 | TRBV10-1
CASSLGGQEGLQYF | - | TRBJ2-5 | TRBV7-9
CASSYSPDRGGDNEQFF | once | TRBJ2-1 | TRBV6-2/TRBV6-3
CASSRGGPSYEQYF | - | TRBJ2-7 | TRBV6-6
CASLTGSSYEQYF | - | TRBJ2-7 | TRBV6-5
CASRRKGQGDTEAFF | once | TRBJ1-1 | TRBV4-2
CATSDGLAGGYEQFF | - | TRBJ2-1 | TRBV24-1
CASSQDVDTQYF | - | TRBJ2-3 | TRBV3-1/TRBV3-2
CASSLDLSGFSYEQYF | - | TRBJ2-7 | TRBV11-2
CASSQRGGDQPQHF | - | TRBJ1-5 | TRBV3-1/TRBV3-2
CASSLGVAGGGETQYF | - | TRBJ2-5 | TRBV5-1
CASSQQSGYTF | - | TRBJ1-2 | TRBV3-1/TRBV3-2
CASSPRAGGPSYEQYF | - | TRBJ2-7 | TRBV5-1
CASSQEQYTEAFF | - | TRBJ1-1 | TRBV4-2
CASSSRLRGATEAFF | - | TRBJ1-1 | TRBV5-8
CASSLGRVLSYEQYF | - | TRBJ2-7 | TRBV5-5
CASSSGGRTDTQYF | - | TRBJ2-3 | TRBV5-1
CASSPQGAVRTDTQYF | - | TRBJ2-3 | TRBV7-8
CASSSVGRTNYGYTF | - | TRBJ1-2 | TRBV28
CASTSSGGNTGELFF | - | TRBJ2-2 | TRBV12-5
CASSPQYF | - | TRBJ2-7 | TRBV7-8
CASSLGQGMFGTEAFF | - | TRBJ1-1 | TRBV7-6
CASSTRLAGDGTDTQYF | - | TRBJ2-3 | TRBV7-3
CASSKKTDSYYEQYF | - | TRBJ2-7 | TRBV27
CAWRMTGSYSNQPQHF | - | TRBJ1-5 | TRBV30
CAWRDFGNSPLHF | - | TRBJ1-6 | TRBV30
CAWSVMTGAGFSYTF | - | TRBJ1-2 | TRBV30
CASSLGLAGSNTGELFF | - | TRBJ2-2 | TRBV5-1
CASSFVGPRGSPLHF | few | TRBJ1-6 | TRBV28
CASSLMTGGLNTEAFF | few | TRBJ1-1 | TRBV14
CASSQAVGSYNEQFF | - | TRBJ2-1 | TRBV3-1/TRBV3-2
CASSWVRGATGELFF | - | TRBJ2-2 | TRBV7-2
CASSPSHPINTIYF | - | TRBJ1-3 | TRBV11-2
CASSLGASGRNEQYF | - | TRBJ2-7 | TRBV27
CASSYGGLTEEKLFF | - | TRBJ1-4 | TRBV6-5
CASSRDRGTNEQFF | - | TRBJ2-1 | TRBV28
CAISDSGLAKGNEQFF | - | TRBJ2-1 | TRBV10-3
CASSINRDTGELFF | - | TRBJ2-2 | TRBV19
CASSPTGTNSGNTIYF | - | TRBJ1-3 | TRBV9
CASSFRGLGGINEQFF | - | TRBJ2-1 | TRBV28
CASSGGKSVPEQYF | - | TRBJ2-7 | TRBV28
CASSPLGHGANTGELFF | - | TRBJ2-2 | TRBV7-3
CASSPAGVGYEQYF | once | TRBJ2-7 | TRBV6-2/TRBV6-3
CASSFRTSFSYNEQFF | - | TRBJ2-1 | TRBV5-1
CASSLGGRYEQYF | once | TRBJ2-7 | TRBV28
CSSDRGTDTQYF | - | TRBJ2-3 | TRBV29-1
CASSLDRGLVDTF | - | TRBJ1-2 | TRBV4-3
CASSFRGTSVSGELFF | - | TRBJ2-2 | TRBV7-3